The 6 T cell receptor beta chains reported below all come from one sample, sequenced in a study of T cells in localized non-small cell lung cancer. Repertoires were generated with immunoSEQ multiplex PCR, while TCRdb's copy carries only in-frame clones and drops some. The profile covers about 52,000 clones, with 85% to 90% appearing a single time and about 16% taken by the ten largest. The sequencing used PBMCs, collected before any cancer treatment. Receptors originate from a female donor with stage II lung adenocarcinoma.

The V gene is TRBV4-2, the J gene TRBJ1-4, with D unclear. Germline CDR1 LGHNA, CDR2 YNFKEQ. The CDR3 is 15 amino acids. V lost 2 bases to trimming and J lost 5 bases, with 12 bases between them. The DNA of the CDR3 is TGTGCCAGCAGCCAAACGCGGGTGTCGAATGAAAAACTGTTTTTT. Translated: CASSQTRVSNEKLFF.

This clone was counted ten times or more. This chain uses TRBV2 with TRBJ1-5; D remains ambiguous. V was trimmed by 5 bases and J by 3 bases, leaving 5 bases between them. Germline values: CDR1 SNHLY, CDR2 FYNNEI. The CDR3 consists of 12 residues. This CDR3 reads CASSQINQPQHF. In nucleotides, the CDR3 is TGTGCCAGCAGTCAGATCAATCAGCCCCAGCATTTT.

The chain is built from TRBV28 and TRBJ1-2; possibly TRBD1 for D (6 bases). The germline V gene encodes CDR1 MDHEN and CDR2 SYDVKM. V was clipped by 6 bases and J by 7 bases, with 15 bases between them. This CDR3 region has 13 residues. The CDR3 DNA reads TGTGCCAGCAGGCATCTCACAGGGATTGGCTACACCTTC. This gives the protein CASRHLTGIGYTF.

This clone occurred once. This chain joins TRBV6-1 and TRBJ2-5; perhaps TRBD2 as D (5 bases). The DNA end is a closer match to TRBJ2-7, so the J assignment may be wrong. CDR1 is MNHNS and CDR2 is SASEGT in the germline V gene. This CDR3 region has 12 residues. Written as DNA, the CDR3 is TGTGCCAGCACGGGAACCTACTACGAGCAGTACTTC. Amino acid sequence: CASTGTYYEQYF.

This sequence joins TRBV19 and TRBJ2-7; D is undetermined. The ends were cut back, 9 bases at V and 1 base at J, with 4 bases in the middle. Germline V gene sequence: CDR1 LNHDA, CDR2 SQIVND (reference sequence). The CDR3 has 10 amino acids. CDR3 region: CASRSYEQYF. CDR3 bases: TGTGCCAGCCGGTCCTACGAGCAGTACTTC.

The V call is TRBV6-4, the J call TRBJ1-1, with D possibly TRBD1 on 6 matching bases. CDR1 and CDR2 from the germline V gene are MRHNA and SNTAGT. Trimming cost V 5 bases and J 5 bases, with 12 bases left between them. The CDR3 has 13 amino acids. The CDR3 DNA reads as TGTGCCAGCAGTCGGGGGCGCGGGACTGAAGCTTTCTTT. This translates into CASSRGRGTEAFF.